One sample yielded the 30 T cell receptor beta chains listed below, sequenced in a study of blood T cell repertoires in COVID-19. Produced via immunoSEQ multiplex PCR; TCRdb's table is partial and in-frame only. The data show a few hundred thousand clones, about 88% seen once. Sample: peripheral blood. Source of these receptors: a woman between 40 and 50 years old who had recovered from COVID-19.

The chain has TRBV4-2 and TRBJ1-5; D unclear. Germline CDR1 and CDR2: LGHNA and YNFKEQ. The CDR3 length is 16 residues. V was shortened by 1 base and J by 0 bases, with 10 bases between the two germline ends. CDR3 sequence reads: CASSQVWQNSNQPQHF. In DNA form, the CDR3 reads TGTGCCAGCAGCCAAGTGTGGCAGAATAGCAATCAGCCCCAGCATTTT.

The chain employs TRBV15 and TRBJ1-2; 7 bases fit TRBD1. CDR1 and CDR2 (germline): LNHNV, YYDKDF (reference sequence). V shed 5 bases, J shed 4 bases, and the junction held 13 bases outside the gene matches. This CDR3 region has 16 residues. CDR3 protein: CATSPEPGTVRYGYTF. The CDR3 DNA follows: TGTGCCACCAGCCCCGAACCTGGGACAGTCCGCTATGGCTACACCTTC.

This clone was recorded only once. The CDR3 is CASSLVASGGAGTDTQYF. As DNA, the CDR3 is TGTGCCAGCAGCTTGGTGGCTAGCGGGGGGGCGGGCACAGATACGCAGTATTTT. V usage is TRBV5-6 and J usage is TRBJ2-3, with 12 nucleotides matching TRBD2. CDR3 length: 18 residues. V gave up 0 bases and J gave up 1 base; unmatched junction bases: 6. Germline-derived CDR1 and CDR2 are SGHDT and YYEEEE.

V and J are TRBV27 and TRBJ2-5, with D maybe TRBD1 (6 bases). This CDR3 is 14 amino acids long. From germline, CDR1 is MNHEY and CDR2 SMNVEV (reference sequence). V was shortened by 2 bases and J by 4 bases, with 11 bases between the two germline ends. The CDR3 loop is CASSLPGAVETQYF. The CDR3 bases are TGTGCCAGCAGTTTACCAGGGGCCGTAGAGACCCAGTACTTC.

The V gene is TRBV19, the J gene TRBJ2-2; D might be TRBD2 (5 bases). This CDR3 is built from 17 residues. V was pared by 6 bases and J by 1 base, with 18 bases between. CDR1 is LNHDA and CDR2 is SQIVND in the germline V gene (reference sequence). The CDR3 DNA follows: TGTGCCAGTAGCCCCATTCGAGGACGGGGGAACACCGGGGAGCTGTTTTTT. Protein: CASSPIRGRGNTGELFF.

The rearrangement joins TRBV5-1 to TRBJ1-2, with D possibly matching TRBD1 (5 bases). CDR1 SGHRS and CDR2 YFSETQ come from the germline V gene. The CDR3 contains 14 residues. Trimming removed 4 bases at V and 2 bases at J, with 12 bases between. In DNA, the CDR3 is TGCGCCAGCAGCCCCCAGTCAGGGAACTATGGCTACACCTTC. It is translated as CASSPQSGNYGYTF.

This clone was seen more than once but under ten times. The gene calls are TRBV14 and TRBJ1-1; D is uncertain. The CDR3 covers 14 residues. The germline V gene has CDR1 SGHDN and CDR2 FVKESK. Deletions cut 4 bases from V and 0 bases from J, with 9 bases between. The CDR3, as DNA: TGTGCCAGCAGCCGAGAGACTATGAACACTGAAGCTTTCTTT. Translated: CASSRETMNTEAFF.

This chain uses TRBV2 with TRBJ1-2, with D possibly matching TRBD1 (5 bases). CDR1 is SNHLY and CDR2 is FYNNEI in the germline V gene. With 2 bases removed from V and 4 bases from J, the gap between germline ends came to 8 bases. This CDR3 comprises 13 residues. The CDR3 DNA is TGTGCCAGCAGTGAAAGGACAATCTATGGCTACACCTTC. This translates into CASSERTIYGYTF.

The chain has TRBV5-8 and TRBJ2-4; the D gene is possibly TRBD2 (6 bases). The germline V and J ends were trimmed by 2 bases and 5 bases, with 14 bases remaining between them. This CDR3 is 15 amino acids long. Germline V gene data show CDR1 as SGHTS and CDR2 as YDEGEE. The CDR3: CASSFNGGTENIQYF. The CDR3 nucleotides are TGTGCCAGCAGCTTTAATGGGGGGACCGAAAACATTCAGTACTTC.

This rearrangement joins TRBV6-6 to TRBJ2-3; 10 nucleotides match TRBD2. CDR1 is MNHNY, CDR2 SVGAGI, per germline (reference sequence). J lost 7 bases, V lost 5 bases, and 9 bases had no gene match. This CDR3 has 15 amino acids. The DNA of the CDR3 is TGTGCCAGCAGTCTCAGCGGGGGGGGGCCCCATACGCAGTATTTT. Translation gives CASSLSGGGPHTQYF.

This rearrangement joins TRBV11-3 to TRBJ2-1; 8 bases map to TRBD2. The germline gives CDR1 SGHNT, CDR2 YENEEA. The CDR3 consists of 14 residues. Trimming removed 5 bases from V and 8 bases from J; junction bases left unmatched: 8. The CDR3 DNA follows: TGTGCCAGCAGCCGGTCGTCGGGGGGGGATGAGCAGTTCTTC. The encoded protein is CASSRSSGGDEQFF.

The V and J genes are TRBV24-1 and TRBJ2-2; perhaps TRBD1 as D (6 bases). The CDR3 is 17 residues long. V gave up 5 bases and J gave up 0 bases, with 15 bases separating them. In germline, CDR1 is KGHDR, CDR2 SFDVKD. The CDR3: CATSVSGGRTNTGELFF. CDR3 nucleotide sequence: TGTGCCACCAGTGTGAGTGGGGGCCGGACGAACACCGGGGAGCTGTTTTTT.

The chain couples TRBV9 to TRBJ2-5, with 8 bases matching TRBD1. V lost 0 bases, J lost 4 bases, and 5 bases stayed unmatched. Germline lookup yields CDR1 SGDLS and CDR2 YYNGEE. This CDR3 is built from 15 residues. This chain's CDR3 is CASSVDGQGGETQYF. CDR3 in DNA: TGTGCCAGCAGCGTAGACGGACAGGGTGGAGAGACCCAGTACTTC.

This chain links TRBV11-3 with TRBJ2-1, with 12 bases matching TRBD2. CDR3 size: 16 residues. The trim removed 4 bases at V and 4 bases at J, leaving 5 bases unmatched. Germline V gene lookup returns CDR1 SGHNT and CDR2 YENEEA. The CDR3 DNA is TGTGCCAGCAGCTCCTCCGGGACTAGCGGGTACAATGAGCAGTTCTTC. Amino acid sequence: CASSSSGTSGYNEQFF.

The rearrangement uses TRBV9 and TRBJ2-3, with 8 bases fitting TRBD2. Per germline, CDR1 SGDLS and CDR2 YYNGEE. V lost 3 bases to trimming and J lost 0 bases; unmatched junction nucleotides: 6. The CDR3 runs to 16 residues. The CDR3 DNA reads as TGTGCCAGCAGCGCGGGGGGGCTAAGCAGCACAGATACGCAGTATTTT. Translated: CASSAGGLSSTDTQYF.

The table lists this clone with a count of one. The CDR3 loop is CASSVEGDYGYTF. Here the CDR3 DNA reads TGTGCCAGCAGCGTAGAAGGGGACTATGGCTACACCTTC. V is TRBV9 and J is TRBJ1-2, with D tentatively TRBD1 (5 bases). This CDR3 comprises 13 residues. Germline CDR1 reads SGDLS; CDR2 reads YYNGEE. Trimming pared 0 bases from V and 3 bases from J, leaving 6 bases between.

The chain couples TRBV18 to TRBJ1-2; D ambiguous. The germline V gene encodes CDR1 KGHSH and CDR2 LQKENI. Trimming took 5 bases from V and 6 from J, leaving 13 bases between them. CDR3 length: 13 residues. CDR3 in amino acids: CASSRTGLDGYTF. CDR3 DNA sequence: TGTGCCAGCTCAAGGACTGGGCTCGATGGCTACACCTTC.

This clone came up a few times. The chain uses TRBV19 and TRBJ2-1; D possibly corresponds to TRBD2 (6 bases). CDR1 is LNHDA and CDR2 is SQIVND in the germline V gene (reference sequence). The CDR3 is made up of 13 amino acids. V lost 1 base and J 8 bases, leaving 9 bases between the germline ends. As DNA, the CDR3 is TGTGCCAGTAGTATAGTGGGAGGCTATGAGCAGTTCTTC. Its translation is CASSIVGGYEQFF.

The chain carries TRBV10-3 and TRBJ2-5; no firm D call. Trimming pared 0 bases from V and 3 bases from J, leaving 5 bases between. This CDR3 contains 13 residues. In germline, CDR1 is ENHRY, CDR2 SYGVKD. As DNA, the CDR3 is TGTGCCATCAGTGAGTCTACGGAAGAGACCCAGTACTTC. Translated: CAISESTEETQYF.

V gene TRBV6-2 or TRBV6-3 combines with J gene TRBJ2-7; weak D call: TRBD2 (5 bases). Trimming removed 6 bases from V and 12 bases from J, with 18 bases in between. Germline V gene lookup returns CDR1 MNHEY and CDR2 SVGEGT. CDR3 size: 12 residues. The CDR3 region is CASSQGLAKPYV. CDR3 coding DNA: TGTGCCAGCAGCCAAGGACTTGCCAAGCCGTACGTC.

V and J are TRBV7-2 and TRBJ1-4, with 7 bases matching TRBD1. V gave up 4 bases and J gave up 8 bases; unmatched junction bases: 10. Looked up from germline, CDR1 is SGHTA and CDR2 is FQGNSA. The CDR3 runs 15 residues. CDR3 sequence (DNA): TGTGCCAGCAGCTGGGGGACAGAATATGGGGAAAAACTGTTTTTT. Its protein is CASSWGTEYGEKLFF.

The DNA for the CDR3 is TGTGCCAGCAGCTTGCCGGGGGACAGTCAATTAACACCCCTCCACTTT. Encoded protein: CASSLPGDSQLTPLHF. This sequence joins TRBV5-6 and TRBJ1-6; TRBD1 matches 7 bases. Losses at the gene ends were 1 base for V and 11 bases for J; bases not matched to a gene: 12. The CDR3 loop spans 16 amino acids. Germline V lookup: CDR1 SGHDT, CDR2 YYEEEE.

The J gene is TRBJ2-1, the V gene TRBV5-8; tentatively, D is TRBD2 (5 bases). The CDR3 runs to 15 residues. Germline V CDR1 and CDR2: SGHTS, YDEGEE. The V and J ends lost 0 bases and 1 base respectively, with 8 bases between them. The CDR3 region has the DNA TGTGCCAGCAGCTTGGAACGGACTTCCTACAATGAGCAGTTCTTC. This codes for CASSLERTSYNEQFF.

The chain is built from TRBV24-1 and TRBJ2-3; a weak D match, TRBD1 (5 bases). The V gene lost 3 bases and the J gene lost 6 bases, with 12 bases spanning the gap. Looked up from germline, CDR1 is KGHDR and CDR2 is SFDVKD. CDR3 length: 14 residues. The CDR3 protein is CATSDHPPGDTQYF. CDR3 DNA sequence: TGTGCCACCAGTGATCACCCCCCAGGGGATACGCAGTATTTT.

The gene calls are TRBV7-2 and TRBJ2-2; weak D call: TRBD2 (5 bases). Germline V gene sequence: CDR1 SGHTA, CDR2 FQGNSA. V was shortened by 4 bases and J by 6 bases, with 12 bases between the two germline ends. This CDR3 is built from 14 residues. The CDR3 here is CASSSWTLAGELFF. The CDR3, as DNA: TGTGCCAGCAGCTCCTGGACTCTCGCCGGGGAGCTGTTTTTT.

The chain joins TRBV6-5 to TRBJ1-2; D is perhaps TRBD1 (6 bases). V was cut by 6 bases and J by 2 bases, with 16 bases left in between. The CDR3 length is 15 residues. Germline CDR1 is MNHEY and CDR2 is SVGAGI. The DNA of the CDR3 is TGTGCCAGCAGAAACACAGGGATGCCGAACTATGGCTACACCTTC. Protein sequence: CASRNTGMPNYGYTF.

The chain has TRBV12-5 and TRBJ2-7; 8 bases are a match to TRBD1. This CDR3 is 13 amino acids long. CDR1 and CDR2 from the germline V gene are LGHNT and FRNRAP. V shed 1 base, J shed 6 bases, and the junction held 2 bases outside the gene matches. CDR3: CASGLGTGSEQYF. The CDR3 nucleotides are TGTGCTAGTGGTTTGGGGACAGGGTCCGAGCAGTACTTC.

The genes are TRBV3-1 (or the pseudogene TRBV3-2) and TRBJ2-3; D not certain. Between the trimmed V and J ends, which lost 6 bases and 7 bases, there was a span of 17 bases. Germline loops: CDR1 LGHDT, CDR2 YNNKEL (reference sequence). This CDR3 is built from 14 residues. DNA for the CDR3: TGTGCCAGCAGTCACAGAGCCTCTGCTAATACGCAGTATTTT. Its translation is CASSHRASANTQYF.

V usage is TRBV15 and J usage is TRBJ2-1; 9 nucleotides line up with TRBD1. CDR3 size: 14 residues. In germline, CDR1 is LNHNV, CDR2 YYDKDF (reference sequence). V shed 3 bases, J shed 5 bases, and the junction held 2 bases outside the gene matches. In DNA form, the CDR3 reads TGTGCCACCAGCAGGGGGACAGGGAACAATGAGCAGTTCTTC. It encodes CATSRGTGNNEQFF.

The chain links TRBV5-8 to TRBJ2-1; TRBD2 matches at 7 bases. Trimming removed 0 bases from V and 7 bases from J; junction bases left unmatched: 7. CDR1 and CDR2 (germline): SGHTS, YDEGEE. There are 15 residues in the CDR3. In DNA, the CDR3 is TGTGCCAGCAGCTTGGGGATCAGCGGGATTAATGAGCAGTTCTTC. It is translated as CASSLGISGINEQFF.